A selection of T cell receptor beta chains follows, all from one sample in a study of control samples from healthy donors and cancer patients. Clones were sequenced by immunoSEQ multiplex PCR, and TCRdb holds only the in-frame ones, with some missing. The table includes 350,000 to 450,000 clones, 80% to 95% detected once. The material sequenced was PBMCs. The receptor set was obtained from a man aged 40-49 years with head and neck cancer. CDR3s leave out the opening cysteine and the closing phenylalanine or tryptophan. Fields, in order: J gene, V gene, CDR3 protein.

>TRBJ2-4|TRBV2
ATSGGSGNIQY
>TRBJ1-2|TRBV4-3
ASSQAGGLGYGYT
>TRBJ1-4|TRBV4-3
ASSQLAGGQGEKLF
>TRBJ1-2|TRBV12-3/TRBV12-4
ASRSSVDYGYT
>TRBJ1-2|TRBV27
ASSIDRDRGLNYGYT
>TRBJ2-5|TRBV11-3
ASSRGSEAQETQY
>TRBJ1-2|TRBV11-2
ASSFREIGVGGYT
>TRBJ2-1|TRBV18
ASSPREGRSSYNEQF
>TRBJ1-6|TRBV6-5
ATLREVGNSPLH
>TRBJ1-1|TRBV5-4
ASSLATEAF
>TRBJ2-3|TRBV11-2
ASSLRVTDTQY
>TRBJ1-5|TRBV27
ASSRDTGGNQPQH
>TRBJ1-1|TRBV10-3
ANTGQGTEAF
>TRBJ2-1|TRBV5-1
ASSLGGQSHYNEQF
>TRBJ1-1|TRBV27
ASSATGYNTEAF
>TRBJ2-6|TRBV7-2
ASSNPVLT
>TRBJ2-3|TRBV5-3
ARSATFGQGTDTQY
>TRBJ1-2|TRBV30
AWSAPDTFRGYT
>TRBJ1-1|TRBV6-6
ASSLQGPNTEAF
>TRBJ2-5|TRBV14
ASSEGSAGWETQY
>TRBJ2-1|TRBV7-9
ASSLSWDEQF
>TRBJ1-4|TRBV2
ASSGGGTNEKLF
>TRBJ2-4|TRBV7-5
ARTRGRGRNIQY
>TRBJ2-1|TRBV2
ASSEALPAEQF
>TRBJ2-7|TRBV6-1
ASSQRPGGQYEQY
>TRBJ1-1|TRBV12-3/TRBV12-4
ASSNRENTEAF
>TRBJ1-5|TRBV30
AWTSRRGGNQPQH
>TRBJ1-2|TRBV27
ASKMQGAGYGYT
>TRBJ2-7|TRBV30
AWSERLEDGEQY
>TRBJ1-5|TRBV2
ASSDMGGNQPQH
>TRBJ2-7|TRBV4-1
ASSQGWEQY
>TRBJ2-7|TRBV28
ASSSPRPYEQY
>TRBJ2-3|TRBV9
ASSVPLAGGRKNTDTQY
>TRBJ2-5|TRBV28
ASRNSGGPLETQY
>TRBJ2-7|TRBV28
ATGIGTSPFEQY
>TRBJ2-3|TRBV5-1
ASSSGTSALTSTDTQY
>TRBJ2-1|TRBV5-4
ASSLARTSGSYNEQF